Below, one TCR beta chain is given with its context. The sample belongs to a study of T cell responses to AZD1222 COVID-19 vaccine. The repertoire was sequenced with immunoSEQ multiplex PCR; TCRdb's copy has only in-frame clones and lacks some. This sample has 65,000 to 80,000 clones; roughly nine tenths occur once, and the top ten carry 24%. The germline V and J ends were trimmed by 3 bases and 0 bases, with 13 bases remaining between them. This CDR3 comprises 16 residues. Germline CDR1 is SGDLS and CDR2 is YYNGEE. This receptor was taken from an adult in good health. Sequencing used peripheral blood, obtained on day 0 of AZD1222 vaccination. The chain has TRBV9 and TRBJ1-3, with D possibly TRBD1 on 5 matching bases. In DNA, the CDR3 is TGTGCCAGCAGCGAGCTGGGACTTAGCTCTGGAAACACCATATATTTT. The encoded protein is CASSELGLSSGNTIYF.